This T cell receptor (beta chain) was identified during a study of T cell responses to AZD1222 COVID-19 vaccine (dated by TCRdb to the early 2020s). With respect to the entire study: AZD1222 recipients given second doses at about 4 weeks or at about 12 weeks were pooled, since spike-specific TCR depth and breadth were not found to differ between the two schedules. Enrollment into the trials was organized by age into subgroups of 18-55, 56-69 and 70-plus years, and those subgroups contained roughly 150, 30 and 60 TCR-sequenced participants, respectively. TCR sequencing covered some 240 trial participants: nearly 210 given two doses of AZD1222 and around 25 given two doses of MenACWY control vaccine. General conclusions and limits of the study: Spike-specific TCR breadth and depth rose significantly after two AZD1222 doses compared with day 0 and with MenACWY recipients. Reportedly, almost half of the unique spike-specific TCRs recognized epitopes lying outside the regions that are mutated in the B.1.351 and B.1.1.7 variants. Participants were mostly white British and included more females than males, and it was suggested by the authors that clonal diversity may have been underestimated. Conclusions about previously exposed vaccinees are limited because only six or seven AZD1222 recipients were SARS-CoV-2 seropositive at baseline. CD4 TCRs associated with the vaccine covered the entire spike protein, and the dominant responses were in regions 160-218 and 743-854. Because no day 14 peak-response samples were available, repertoires were characterized only after the peak T cell response. In the small 56-69-year group, the increase in depth fell short of significance, most likely because of low power.

This sample's time point label indicates: baseline before first vaccination. Vaccinee samples were obtained from the UK trials COV001 and COV002, which included a single-blind randomized controlled phase 2/3 trial of AZD1222 (ChAdOx1 nCoV-19) in healthy adults. Trial participant PBMC samples were collected at day 0 and day 28 after the second dose for TCRbeta chain sequencing. The CDR3 regions of human TCRbeta chains were analyzed by immunosequencing. Per the authors' processing: Repertoire TCRs were checked for matches against a reference library of SARS-CoV-2-specific TCRs that had been generated using the MIRA antigen-specificity platform. Breadth was defined as the fraction of unique TCRs that were SARS-CoV-2-associated. Depth was defined as the fraction of total T cells that were SARS-CoV-2-associated. Each spike-specific TCR was assigned to its reactive spike region and to a CD4 or CD8 class using the MIRA data. Log10-transformed breadth and depth values were compared by one-way ANOVA with Sidak's multiple comparisons tests. As stored in TCRdb, this immuneACCESS dataset retains in-frame rearrangements with V and J assigned. A fraction of the clones does not appear; measured against another copy, unresolved V genes explain less than half of the discrepancy, and the remainder lacks a known reason. V, J and clone size derive from that table, while D and trimming were established from the DNA sequence. Within this sample are 200,000 or so clones, with approximately 94% of them counted one time only. 9.2% of the sample comes from the top ten.

The germline V gene (reference sequence) specifies MNHNY as CDR1 and SVGAGI as CDR2. V gives up 0 bases and J gives up 0 bases, and the segment between their germline ends measures 9 bases. From cysteine to phenylalanine, the CDR3 is 16 amino acids long. Only the CDR3 DNA is retained, 48 bases long and in frame from the first base. Note on this clone: Its antigen remains undetermined. Nothing much larger sits one base from this clone, and base qualities are not available.

Recombination connected TRBV6-6 to TRBJ2-1, with the D gene not clear enough to name. The TCR sequence derives from an adult in good health. The sequencing here drew on peripheral blood, taken on day 0 of AZD1222 vaccination. The DNA reads TGTGCCAGCAGTTACTCAGGGTTCAGCTCCTACAATGAGCAGTTCTTC. It codes for CASSYSGFSSYNEQFF.